The 3 T cell receptor beta chains listed next were all sequenced from one sample in a study of vaccination effects on CD4 cells after COVID-19. Libraries were prepared by immunoSEQ multiplex PCR; TCRdb keeps only in-frame clonotypes and omits some of them. The sample records some 52,000 clones, 75% to 85% being singletons. These receptors' targets are unknown. Under the ViraFEST assay, PBMC were stimulated with viral peptide pools so that antigen-specific CD4+ T cells expanded. Sequencing was performed afterwards. After less than twelve days in culture, the CD4+ T cells were isolated. Recipients of the vaccine had no prior SARS-CoV-2 infection and negative nucleocapsid antibodies. Material: CD4+ T cells from PBMCs cultured with HCoV-OC43 spike peptides, obtained before COVID-19 vaccination. The subset here: HCoV-OC43 spike overlapping peptide pool stimulation. All receptors come from a human donor who received a COVID-19 vaccine.

The genes are TRBV9 and TRBJ1-6; maybe TRBD1 (5 bases). Looked up from germline, CDR1 is SGDLS and CDR2 is YYNGEE. Deletions cut 4 bases from V and 5 bases from J, with 10 bases between. The CDR3 consists of 14 residues. The CDR3 bases are TGTGCCAGCAGCTGGGACGGGAATAATTCACCCCTCCACTTT. Translating it yields CASSWDGNNSPLHF. Drawing the rest from reference TRBV9 and TRBJ1-6, the complete variable domain is DSGVTQTPKHLITATGQRVTLRCSPRSGDLSVYWYQQSLDQGLQFLIQYYNGEERAKGNILERFSAQQFPDLHSELNLSSLELGDSALYFCASSWDGNNSPLHFGNGTRLTVT.

This chain links TRBV18 with TRBJ2-2; D perhaps matches TRBD1 (5 bases). Looked up from germline, CDR1 is KGHSH and CDR2 is LQKENI. The CDR3 sequence is 16 residues long. Trimming shortened V by 3 bases and J by 2 bases, and 13 bases separated the two germline ends. CDR3 amino acids: CASSPPVGLNTGELFF. Here the CDR3 DNA reads TGTGCCAGCTCACCCCCAGTGGGGCTAAACACCGGGGAGCTGTTTTTT.

This chain joins TRBV7-9 and TRBJ2-7, with D possibly TRBD2 on 5 matching bases. CDR3 length equals 15 residues. Looked up from germline, CDR1 is SEHNR and CDR2 is FQNEAQ (reference sequence). V was shortened by 1 base and J by 5 bases, with 15 bases between the two germline ends. The DNA for the CDR3 is TGTGCCAGCAGCTTAGGTCAAACTAGTACCGACGAGCAGTACGTC. Residues: CASSLGQTSTDEQYV.